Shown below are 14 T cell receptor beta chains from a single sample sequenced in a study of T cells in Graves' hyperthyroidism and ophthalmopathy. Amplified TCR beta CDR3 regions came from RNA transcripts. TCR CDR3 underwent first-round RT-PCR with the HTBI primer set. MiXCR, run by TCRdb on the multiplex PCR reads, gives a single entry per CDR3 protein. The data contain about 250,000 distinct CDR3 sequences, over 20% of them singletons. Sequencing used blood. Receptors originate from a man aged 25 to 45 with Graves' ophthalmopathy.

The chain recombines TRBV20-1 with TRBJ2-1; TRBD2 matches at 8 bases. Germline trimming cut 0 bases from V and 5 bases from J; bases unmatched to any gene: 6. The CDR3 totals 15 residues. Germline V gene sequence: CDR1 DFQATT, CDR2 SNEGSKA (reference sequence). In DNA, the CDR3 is TGCAGTGCTAGAGATCCCGGCGGGAGGAACAATGAGCAGTTCTTC. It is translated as CSARDPGGRNNEQFF.

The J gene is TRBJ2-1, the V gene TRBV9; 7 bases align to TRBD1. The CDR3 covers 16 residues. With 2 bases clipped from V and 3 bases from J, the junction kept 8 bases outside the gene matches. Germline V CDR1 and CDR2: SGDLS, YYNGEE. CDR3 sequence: CASSVLRDSHYNEQFF. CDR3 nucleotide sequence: TGTGCCAGCAGCGTTCTCCGGGACAGTCACTACAATGAGCAGTTCTTC.

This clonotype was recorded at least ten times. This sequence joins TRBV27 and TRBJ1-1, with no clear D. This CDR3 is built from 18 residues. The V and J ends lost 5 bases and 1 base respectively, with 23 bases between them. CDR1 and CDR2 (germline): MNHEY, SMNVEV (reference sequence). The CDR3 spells CASSPFGPTNFWNTEAFF. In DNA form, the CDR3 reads TGTGCCAGCAGTCCCTTCGGGCCTACCAATTTCTGGAACACTGAAGCTTTCTTT.

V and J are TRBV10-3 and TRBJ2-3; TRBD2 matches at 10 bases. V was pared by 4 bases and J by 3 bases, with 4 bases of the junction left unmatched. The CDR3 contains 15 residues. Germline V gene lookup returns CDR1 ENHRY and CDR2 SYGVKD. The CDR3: CAISGSSGRTDTQYF. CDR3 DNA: TGTGCCATCAGTGGCTCTAGCGGGAGAACAGATACGCAGTATTTT.

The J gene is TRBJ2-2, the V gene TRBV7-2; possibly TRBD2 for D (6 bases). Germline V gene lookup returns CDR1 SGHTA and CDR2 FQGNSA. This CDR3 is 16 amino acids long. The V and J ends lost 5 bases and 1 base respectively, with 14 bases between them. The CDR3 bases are TGTGCCAGCAGCCCCTCCGGAGGGCTGAACACCGGGGAGCTGTTTTTT. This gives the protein CASSPSGGLNTGELFF.

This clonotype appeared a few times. The CDR3 region is CASSEGNRENGYTF. CDR3 nucleotide sequence: TGTGCCAGCAGTGAAGGAAACAGGGAGAATGGCTACACCTTC. The chain has TRBV6-1 and TRBJ1-2, with D perhaps matching TRBD1 (6 bases). Germline CDR1 and CDR2: MNHNS and SASEGT. Trimming removed 1 base from V and 6 bases from J, with 12 bases in between. This CDR3 comprises 14 residues.

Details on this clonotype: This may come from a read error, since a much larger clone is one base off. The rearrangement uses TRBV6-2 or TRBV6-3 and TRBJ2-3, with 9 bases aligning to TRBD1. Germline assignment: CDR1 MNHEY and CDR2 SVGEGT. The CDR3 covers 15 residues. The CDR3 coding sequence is TGCGCCAGCAGTGGGACAGGGAGGGGCACAGATACGCAGTATTTT. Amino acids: CASSGTGRGTDTQYF.

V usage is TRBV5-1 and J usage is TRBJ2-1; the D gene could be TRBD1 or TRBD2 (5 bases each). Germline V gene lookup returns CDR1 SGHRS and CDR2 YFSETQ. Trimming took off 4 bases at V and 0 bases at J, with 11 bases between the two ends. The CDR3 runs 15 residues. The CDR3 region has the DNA TGCGCCAGCAGCACCGAGGGGAGCTCCTACAATGAGCAGTTCTTC. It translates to CASSTEGSSYNEQFF.

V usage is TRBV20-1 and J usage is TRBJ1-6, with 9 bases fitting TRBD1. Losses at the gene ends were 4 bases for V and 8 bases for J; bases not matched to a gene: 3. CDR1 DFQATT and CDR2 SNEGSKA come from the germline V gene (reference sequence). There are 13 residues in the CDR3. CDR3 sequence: CSAKQGAYSPLHF. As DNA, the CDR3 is TGCAGTGCTAAACAGGGGGCGTATTCACCCCTCCACTTT.

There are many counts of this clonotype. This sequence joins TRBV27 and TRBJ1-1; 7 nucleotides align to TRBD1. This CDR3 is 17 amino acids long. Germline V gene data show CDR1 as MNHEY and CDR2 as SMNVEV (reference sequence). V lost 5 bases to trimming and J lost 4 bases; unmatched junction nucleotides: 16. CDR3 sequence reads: CASSPRRDRIEGTEAFF. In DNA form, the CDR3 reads TGTGCCAGCAGTCCCAGGAGGGACAGAATTGAAGGCACTGAAGCTTTCTTT.

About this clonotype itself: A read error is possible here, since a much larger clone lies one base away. CDR3 loop: CASSLGLRLAYEQYF. The DNA of the CDR3 is TGTGCCAGCAGCTTGGGCCTTCGGCTTGCCTACGAGCAGTACTTC. The chain has TRBV11-2 and TRBJ2-7; D is undetermined. Trimming shortened V by 3 bases and J by 2 bases, and 14 bases separated the two germline ends. Germline CDR1 SGHAT, CDR2 FQNNGV. The CDR3 is 15 amino acids. The whole variable domain, filled in from reference TRBV11-2 and TRBJ2-7, reads EAGVAQSPRYKIIEKRQSVAFWCNPISGHATLYWYQQILGQGPKLLIQFQNNGVVDDSQLPKDRFSAERLKGVDSTLKIQPAKLEDSAVYLCASSLGLRLAYEQYFGPGTRLTVT.

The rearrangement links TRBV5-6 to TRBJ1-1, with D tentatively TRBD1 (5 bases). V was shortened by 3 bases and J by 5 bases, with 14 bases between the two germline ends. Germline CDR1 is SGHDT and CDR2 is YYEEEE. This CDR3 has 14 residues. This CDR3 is CASSYNRGGTEAFF. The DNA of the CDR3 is TGTGCCAGCAGCTACAACCGGGGCGGTACTGAAGCTTTCTTT.

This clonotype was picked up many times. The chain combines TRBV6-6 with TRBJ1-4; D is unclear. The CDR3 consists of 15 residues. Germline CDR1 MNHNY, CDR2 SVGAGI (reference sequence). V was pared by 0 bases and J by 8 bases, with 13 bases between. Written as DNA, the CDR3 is TGTGCCAGCAGTTACTCGAGGGCAGAAGGAGAAAAACTGTTTTTT. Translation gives CASSYSRAEGEKLFF.

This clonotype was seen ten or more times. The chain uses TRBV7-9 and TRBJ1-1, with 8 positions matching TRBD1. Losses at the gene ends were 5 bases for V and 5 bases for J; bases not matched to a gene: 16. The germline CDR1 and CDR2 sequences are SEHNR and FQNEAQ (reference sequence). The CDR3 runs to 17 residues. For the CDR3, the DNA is TGTGCCAGCAGCAACATGCGCGTAACAGGGGGAGGGACTGAAGCTTTCTTT. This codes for CASSNMRVTGGGTEAFF.